Given below is one TCR beta chain in context. The UMIs carried a 6-nucleotide sample barcode, and they were added by template switching. TCRdb reprocessed the 5' RACE reads and stores each CDR3 protein as one record, lacking DNA. The specimen's table records under 150,000 distinct CDR3 sequences. This sample stems from a study of monozygotic twins with inflammatory bowel disease. This CDR3 region has 14 residues. CDR1 SEHNR and CDR2 FQNEAQ come from the germline V gene (reference sequence). Sequenced material: blood. This receptor was identified in a human donor with ulcerative colitis or Crohn's disease, or a healthy co-twin of an affected twin (not recorded which). The V gene is TRBV7-9, the J gene TRBJ1-5; TCRdb reports TRBD1, a call that lacks DNA to check it against. The chain's CDR3 is CASGKDRGPQPQHF.